A selection of T cell receptor beta chains follows, all from one sample in a study of shared clonotypes between healthy human individuals. TCRdb's table, derived via immunoSEQ multiplex PCR, lists solely in-frame clones and lacks some. This table has about 2.2 million clones, around 93% appearing once. The sample consisted of naive CD8+ T cells from PBMCs. Source of these receptors: a man in his late teens or twenties in good health. Some clones in this sample may be carry-over from other donors' samples. The CDR3 runs from the conserved cysteine through the conserved F or W. Each record gives: clone size, V gene, J gene, D gene, CDR3 protein, CDR3 DNA. A D gene is named only where the DNA matches it firmly. Size is omitted from some rows. Given values are once, few, many or a class for expanded clones.

>.|TRBV6-4|TRBJ1-2|.
CASSEGPSYGYTF
TGTGCCAGCAGTGAAGGACCGTCCTATGGCTACACCTTC
>.|TRBV28|TRBJ2-5|.
CASSLPPTLKETQYF
TGTGCCAGCAGTCTTCCTCCGACACTTAAAGAGACCCAGTACTTC
>.|TRBV9|TRBJ1-2|.
CASSPRQDGPTNYGYTF
TGTGCCAGCAGCCCACGACAAGACGGACCAACTAACTATGGCTACACCTTC
>.|TRBV5-6|TRBJ2-7|.
CASSDQDWGYEQYF
TGTGCCAGCAGCGACCAGGACTGGGGCTACGAGCAGTACTTC
>.|TRBV21-1|TRBJ1-5|.
CASSKFDSSTRTYSNQPQHF
TGTGCCAGCAGCAAATTTGACAGCTCAACCAGGACTTATAGCAATCAGCCCCAGCATTTT
>.|TRBV9|TRBJ2-1|.
CASSDHQVEPSNEQFF
TGTGCCAGCAGCGACCACCAGGTCGAGCCGAGCAATGAGCAGTTCTTC
>.|TRBV27|TRBJ1-2|.
CASRMTASNYGYTF
TGTGCCAGCAGAATGACAGCCTCTAACTATGGCTACACCTTC
>.|TRBV5-1|TRBJ1-2|.
CASSLESGPYGYTF
TGCGCCAGCAGCTTGGAGTCAGGACCCTATGGCTACACCTTC
>once|TRBV14|TRBJ2-2|.
CASSQVPDNTGELFF
TGTGCCAGCAGCCAAGTCCCAGATAACACCGGGGAGCTGTTTTTT
>.|TRBV28|TRBJ2-7|TRBD2
CASSSSSGGRPLEQYF
TGTGCCAGCAGTTCATCCTCGGGGGGGCGACCTCTCGAGCAGTACTTC
>.|TRBV7-2|TRBJ2-1|TRBD2
CASSLAGLAGKNEQFF
TGTGCCAGCAGCTTAGCGGGACTAGCGGGAAAAAATGAGCAGTTCTTC
>.|TRBV28|TRBJ1-1|.
CASSYIRDTEAFF
TGTGCCAGCAGTTATATAAGAGACACTGAAGCTTTCTTT
>.|TRBV9|TRBJ2-5|.
CASSVGLDPRETQYF
TGTGCCAGCAGCGTAGGACTAGACCCCAGGGAGACCCAGTACTTC
>.|TRBV6-1|TRBJ1-3|TRBD1
CASKDRPSGNTIYF
TGTGCCAGCAAGGACAGGCCCTCTGGAAACACCATATATTTT
>.|TRBV30|TRBJ1-1|.
CAWSPDNTEAFF
TGTGCCTGGAGTCCGGATAACACTGAAGCTTTCTTT
>.|TRBV28|TRBJ2-3|TRBD2
CASGLLAGSTDTQYF
TGTGCCAGCGGTTTACTAGCGGGGAGCACAGATACGCAGTATTTT
>.|TRBV7-2|TRBJ2-7|.
CASSRFGVSEGYEQYF
TGTGCCAGCAGCCGCTTCGGGGTCAGTGAGGGCTACGAGCAGTACTTC
>.|TRBV5-5|TRBJ1-1|TRBD1
CASSFQTGTSRNTEAFF
TGTGCCAGCAGCTTCCAGACAGGGACAAGTCGGAACACTGAAGCTTTCTTT
>.|TRBV4-2|TRBJ2-7|TRBD1
CASSHSEGAREQYF
TGTGCCAGCAGCCATAGTGAGGGGGCCAGGGAGCAGTACTTC
>.|TRBV7-9|TRBJ2-1|.
CASSLIPHEQFF
TGTGCCAGCAGCTTAATCCCCCATGAGCAGTTCTTC
>.|TRBV11-2|TRBJ2-2|.
CASSLTTGELFF
TGTGCCAGCAGCTTAACCACCGGGGAGCTGTTTTTT
>.|TRBV7-9|TRBJ2-1|TRBD2
CASPPFGLAGGPITEQFF
TGTGCCAGCCCCCCCTTTGGACTAGCGGGAGGGCCGATCACTGAGCAGTTCTTC
>once|TRBV30|TRBJ2-2|.
CAWSSISANTGELFF
TGTGCCTGGAGTTCCATTTCGGCGAACACCGGGGAGCTGTTTTTT
>.|TRBV5-1|TRBJ2-5|.
CASSLTGPEPQETQYF
TGCGCCAGCAGCTTAACGGGACCCGAACCGCAAGAGACCCAGTACTTC
>.|TRBV11-2|TRBJ2-7|.
CASSFETRLGYEQYF
TGTGCCAGCAGCTTTGAGACCCGACTAGGCTACGAGCAGTACTTC
>.|TRBV13|TRBJ2-2|TRBD2
CASSLYRGRPAGVSNTGELFF
TGTGCCAGCAGCTTATATAGGGGACGCCCGGCGGGGGTATCGAACACCGGGGAGCTGTTTTTT
>.|TRBV19|TRBJ2-5|.
CASSTDWSQETQYF
TGTGCCAGTAGTACCGATTGGAGTCAAGAGACCCAGTACTTC
>once|TRBV27|TRBJ1-2|.
CASSFSFPGGGYTF
TGTGCCAGCAGTTTTTCCTTCCCGGGAGGCGGCTACACCTTC